These T cell receptor beta chains were read from a single sample in a study of cytomegalovirus exposure and HLA in healthy donors. This table comes from immunoSEQ multiplex PCR, and its TCRdb copy is limited to in-frame clones, with some not included. The data contain 180,000 or so clones, approximately 86% of them singletons. The material sequenced was PBMCs. The receptors were gathered from a woman in her 30s in good health and CMV-seronegative. CDR3s include the opening cysteine and the closing phenylalanine or tryptophan.

>TRBV19|TRBJ2-1|16
CASSSHTGLGNNEQFF
>TRBV29-1|TRBJ2-1|12
CSVDGRYNEQFF
>TRBV10-1|TRBJ2-3|13
CASSVGVADTQYF
>TRBV5-6|TRBJ2-7|15
CASSELGGPSMEQYF
>TRBV5-5|TRBJ2-5|16
CASSLAGRGPEETQYF
>TRBV4-1|TRBJ2-7|16
CASSPGGSGAIYEQYF
>TRBV18|TRBJ2-5|16
CASSRFRDRGQETQYF
>TRBV27|TRBJ2-2|18
CASSRLHGTGLNTGELFF
>TRBV13|TRBJ1-2|14
CASSAGTGDYGYTF
>TRBV2|TRBJ2-2|12
CASSQQTGELFF